A selection of T cell receptor beta chains follows, all from one sample in a study of T cell responses to AZD1222 COVID-19 vaccine. Sequenced by immunoSEQ multiplex PCR; TCRdb stores in-frame clones only, minus some. The sample has over 90,000 clones, about nine tenths seen once. Sequenced material: peripheral blood, taken on day 0 of AZD1222 vaccination. The receptors here all came from an adult in good health. Each CDR3 is given with its conserved first and last residue. A D gene is named only where the DNA matches it firmly. Rows may omit the clone size; those that give it use once, few, many or a size class.

clone_size	d_call	v_call	j_call	cdr3_nt	cdr3_aa
-	-	TRBV12-2	TRBJ2-7	TGTGCAAGTCGCAAAGAAATAAGCCGGGAAGACTACGAGCAGTACTTC	CASRKEISREDYEQYF
-	TRBD1	TRBV7-3	TRBJ1-2	TGTGCCAGCAGCGAAACCGGGACAGGGGTTAGGAGCTACACCTTC	CASSETGTGVRSYTF
-	-	TRBV9	TRBJ1-3	TGTGCCAGCAGCGTAGCTGGGAACTCTGGAAACACCATATATTTT	CASSVAGNSGNTIYF
-	TRBD2	TRBV2	TRBJ2-1	TGTGCCAGCAGTGAAGGCAGCCTAGCGGGAGGGGAGTTCTTC	CASSEGSLAGGEFF
-	-	TRBV7-9	TRBJ2-7	TGTGCCAGCAGCTTGGGAGGACGGGGAAACTTCTACGAGCAGTACTTC	CASSLGGRGNFYEQYF
-	TRBD1	TRBV30	TRBJ2-7	TGTGCCTGGAGTGTAGGACAGGGCGCCTACGAGCAGTACTTC	CAWSVGQGAYEQYF
-	-	TRBV24-1	TRBJ1-5	TGTGCCACCTCCGGGAATAATCAGCCCCAGCATTTT	CATSGNNQPQHF
-	-	TRBV6-5	TRBJ1-4	TGTGCCAGCAGGGCCGCGTCATATGAAAAACTGTTTTTT	CASRAASYEKLFF
-	TRBD1	TRBV6-5	TRBJ1-5	TGTGCCAGCAGTAAACAGGGGAGGGGTCAGCCCCAGCATTTT	CASSKQGRGQPQHF
-	-	TRBV11-2	TRBJ2-5	TGTGCCAGCAGCCCGCAGGGGGGCCAAGAGACCCAGTACTTC	CASSPQGGQETQYF
-	-	TRBV6-1	TRBJ1-2	TGTGCCAGCAGTGAAGCGCCTTCGGGGGTGGGCGGCTACACCTTC	CASSEAPSGVGGYTF
-	-	TRBV4-1	TRBJ1-4	TGCGCCAGCAGCCAAGGGTATTCGGGGGCAACTAATGAAAAACTGTTTTTT	CASSQGYSGATNEKLFF
few	TRBD1	TRBV28	TRBJ1-3	TGTGCCAGCAGTATCCCTACGGGACAGAACTTCGGAAACACCATATATTTT	CASSIPTGQNFGNTIYF
-	TRBD1	TRBV28	TRBJ1-6	TGTGCCAGCAGTTTCGGGACAGGGGCTCCTTGGAGCTCCTATAATTCACCCCTCCACTTT	CASSFGTGAPWSSYNSPLHF
-	-	TRBV18	TRBJ2-7	TGTGCCAGCTCCCTACAGAGCTCCTACGAGCAGTACTTC	CASSLQSSYEQYF
-	-	TRBV6-1	TRBJ1-1	TGTGCCAGCAGTGAACCCGGACGGATGAACACTGAAGCTTTCTTT	CASSEPGRMNTEAFF
-	-	TRBV5-1	TRBJ1-2	TGCGCCAGCAGCCCCGGGTATGGCTACACCTTC	CASSPGYGYTF
-	-	TRBV19	TRBJ2-5	TGTGCCAGTAGTATTCAAGGCCCCGAGACCCAGTACTTC	CASSIQGPETQYF
-	-	TRBV27	TRBJ2-6	TGTGCCAGCAGTCCACTAAGCTCTGGGGCCAACGTCCTGACTTTC	CASSPLSSGANVLTF
-	-	TRBV6-5	TRBJ1-5	TGTGCCAGCAGTTACCGGTCCCAGGGGTCCAATCAGCCCCAGCATTTT	CASSYRSQGSNQPQHF
-	-	TRBV28	TRBJ2-7	TGTGCCAGCAGTTACCCGAGGCCCCCCGGGACCTATACCTACGAGCAGTACTTC	CASSYPRPPGTYTYEQYF
-	-	TRBV7-3	TRBJ2-1	TGTGCCAGCAGCTTAAAGGTAGCCCTATACAATGAGCAGTTCTTC	CASSLKVALYNEQFF
once	-	TRBV9	TRBJ1-1	TGTGCCAGCAGTCTCGGAGGGGTCGGCGAAGCTTTCTTT	CASSLGGVGEAFF
-	-	TRBV28	TRBJ1-3	TGTGCCAGCAGCCGGGACGATAACTCTGGAAACACCATATATTTT	CASSRDDNSGNTIYF
-	TRBD2	TRBV5-1	TRBJ2-7	TGCGCCAGCAGCCAGTCGACTAGCGGGATTGTGCCCTACGAGCAGTACTTC	CASSQSTSGIVPYEQYF
-	TRBD1	TRBV4-1	TRBJ1-2	TGCGCCAGCAGCCCCCAGGGGGCGGTCTATGGCTACACCTTC	CASSPQGAVYGYTF
-	-	TRBV7-9	TRBJ1-4	TGTGCCAGCAGCTTTACTACAACTAATGAAAAACTGTTTTTT	CASSFTTTNEKLFF
-	-	TRBV12-3/TRBV12-4	TRBJ1-5	TGTGCCAGCAGATATAGCAATCAGCCCCAGCATTTT	CASRYSNQPQHF
-	-	TRBV7-6	TRBJ1-1	TGTGCCAGCAGCTCTCAGGGGTACACTGAAGCTTTCTTT	CASSSQGYTEAFF
-	-	TRBV5-1	TRBJ2-1	TGCGCCAGCAGCGGAGGGGTTTTCTGGGGCAATGAGCAGTTCTTC	CASSGGVFWGNEQFF
-	TRBD2	TRBV6-1	TRBJ2-3	TGTGCCAGCAGTGGCCTGACTAGCGGGAGAACAACAGATACGCAGTATTTT	CASSGLTSGRTTDTQYF
once	-	TRBV28	TRBJ1-5	TGTGCCAGCGGTGAGGGTAGCAATCAGCCCCAGCATTTT	CASGEGSNQPQHF
-	TRBD2	TRBV5-1	TRBJ2-3	TGCGCCAGCGCTAGCGGGAGATCGGATACGCAGTATTTT	CASASGRSDTQYF
-	TRBD2	TRBV27	TRBJ2-7	TGTGCCAGCAGCCCTAGCGGGTACGAGCAGTACTTC	CASSPSGYEQYF
few	-	TRBV29-1	TRBJ2-1	TGCAGCGTTGAGTCAGGGTTCAATGAGCAGTTCTTC	CSVESGFNEQFF
-	-	TRBV5-5	TRBJ1-1	TGTGCCAGCAGCTTAGGGGTTACAACTGAAGCTTTCTTT	CASSLGVTTEAFF
-	TRBD2	TRBV4-1	TRBJ2-1	TGCGCCAGCAGCCGATTAGCGGGAGGGACGTGGGATGAGCAGTTCTTC	CASSRLAGGTWDEQFF
-	TRBD1	TRBV7-9	TRBJ1-3	TGTGCCAGCAGCTTAGGGACAGGCTCTGGAAACACCATATATTTT	CASSLGTGSGNTIYF
-	-	TRBV6-1	TRBJ1-6	TGTGCCAGCAGTGCGGGGGGGGTCTCCTATAATTCACCCCTCCACTTT	CASSAGGVSYNSPLHF
-	-	TRBV4-1	TRBJ1-4	TGCGCCAGCAGCCAAGACCGCAGGGTCACTAATGAAAAACTGTTTTTT	CASSQDRRVTNEKLFF
-	-	TRBV9	TRBJ2-3	TGTGCCAGCAGCCGAGGGACCCCCTCTAGCACAGATACGCAGTATTTT	CASSRGTPSSTDTQYF
few	-	TRBV6-5	TRBJ1-2	TGTGCCAGCACCGACAGATCCTCTAACTATGGCTACACCTTC	CASTDRSSNYGYTF